This T cell receptor (beta chain) came from a study of blood T cell repertoires in COVID-19. At the level of the study: The origin of the acute and convalescent COVID-19 samples was the United States, Italy and Spain.

With 3 bases clipped from V and 0 bases from J, the junction kept 8 bases outside the gene matches. The CDR3 spans 17 residues. The germline V gene has CDR1 MGHRA and CDR2 YSYEKL. This clone came up a few times. Participants' own reports of clinical history determined their cohort assignment. Per the study methods: The assay estimated nucleated cells by amplifying reference gene primers. Produced via immunoSEQ multiplex PCR; TCRdb's table is partial and in-frame only. The DNA was the basis for D and trimming; V, J and clone size are from that table. The sample includes under 350,000 clones, around nine tenths of them seen just once.

V and J are TRBV4-1 and TRBJ1-1; 9 bases line up with TRBD1. The specimen was PBMCs or T cells enriched from blood (not recorded which). The TCR originated in a man in his 60s who had recovered from COVID-19. The CDR3, as DNA: TGCGCCAGCAGCCAGGCTACAGGGGGCTTAGTGAACACTGAAGCTTTCTTT. This sequence encodes CASSQATGGLVNTEAFF.